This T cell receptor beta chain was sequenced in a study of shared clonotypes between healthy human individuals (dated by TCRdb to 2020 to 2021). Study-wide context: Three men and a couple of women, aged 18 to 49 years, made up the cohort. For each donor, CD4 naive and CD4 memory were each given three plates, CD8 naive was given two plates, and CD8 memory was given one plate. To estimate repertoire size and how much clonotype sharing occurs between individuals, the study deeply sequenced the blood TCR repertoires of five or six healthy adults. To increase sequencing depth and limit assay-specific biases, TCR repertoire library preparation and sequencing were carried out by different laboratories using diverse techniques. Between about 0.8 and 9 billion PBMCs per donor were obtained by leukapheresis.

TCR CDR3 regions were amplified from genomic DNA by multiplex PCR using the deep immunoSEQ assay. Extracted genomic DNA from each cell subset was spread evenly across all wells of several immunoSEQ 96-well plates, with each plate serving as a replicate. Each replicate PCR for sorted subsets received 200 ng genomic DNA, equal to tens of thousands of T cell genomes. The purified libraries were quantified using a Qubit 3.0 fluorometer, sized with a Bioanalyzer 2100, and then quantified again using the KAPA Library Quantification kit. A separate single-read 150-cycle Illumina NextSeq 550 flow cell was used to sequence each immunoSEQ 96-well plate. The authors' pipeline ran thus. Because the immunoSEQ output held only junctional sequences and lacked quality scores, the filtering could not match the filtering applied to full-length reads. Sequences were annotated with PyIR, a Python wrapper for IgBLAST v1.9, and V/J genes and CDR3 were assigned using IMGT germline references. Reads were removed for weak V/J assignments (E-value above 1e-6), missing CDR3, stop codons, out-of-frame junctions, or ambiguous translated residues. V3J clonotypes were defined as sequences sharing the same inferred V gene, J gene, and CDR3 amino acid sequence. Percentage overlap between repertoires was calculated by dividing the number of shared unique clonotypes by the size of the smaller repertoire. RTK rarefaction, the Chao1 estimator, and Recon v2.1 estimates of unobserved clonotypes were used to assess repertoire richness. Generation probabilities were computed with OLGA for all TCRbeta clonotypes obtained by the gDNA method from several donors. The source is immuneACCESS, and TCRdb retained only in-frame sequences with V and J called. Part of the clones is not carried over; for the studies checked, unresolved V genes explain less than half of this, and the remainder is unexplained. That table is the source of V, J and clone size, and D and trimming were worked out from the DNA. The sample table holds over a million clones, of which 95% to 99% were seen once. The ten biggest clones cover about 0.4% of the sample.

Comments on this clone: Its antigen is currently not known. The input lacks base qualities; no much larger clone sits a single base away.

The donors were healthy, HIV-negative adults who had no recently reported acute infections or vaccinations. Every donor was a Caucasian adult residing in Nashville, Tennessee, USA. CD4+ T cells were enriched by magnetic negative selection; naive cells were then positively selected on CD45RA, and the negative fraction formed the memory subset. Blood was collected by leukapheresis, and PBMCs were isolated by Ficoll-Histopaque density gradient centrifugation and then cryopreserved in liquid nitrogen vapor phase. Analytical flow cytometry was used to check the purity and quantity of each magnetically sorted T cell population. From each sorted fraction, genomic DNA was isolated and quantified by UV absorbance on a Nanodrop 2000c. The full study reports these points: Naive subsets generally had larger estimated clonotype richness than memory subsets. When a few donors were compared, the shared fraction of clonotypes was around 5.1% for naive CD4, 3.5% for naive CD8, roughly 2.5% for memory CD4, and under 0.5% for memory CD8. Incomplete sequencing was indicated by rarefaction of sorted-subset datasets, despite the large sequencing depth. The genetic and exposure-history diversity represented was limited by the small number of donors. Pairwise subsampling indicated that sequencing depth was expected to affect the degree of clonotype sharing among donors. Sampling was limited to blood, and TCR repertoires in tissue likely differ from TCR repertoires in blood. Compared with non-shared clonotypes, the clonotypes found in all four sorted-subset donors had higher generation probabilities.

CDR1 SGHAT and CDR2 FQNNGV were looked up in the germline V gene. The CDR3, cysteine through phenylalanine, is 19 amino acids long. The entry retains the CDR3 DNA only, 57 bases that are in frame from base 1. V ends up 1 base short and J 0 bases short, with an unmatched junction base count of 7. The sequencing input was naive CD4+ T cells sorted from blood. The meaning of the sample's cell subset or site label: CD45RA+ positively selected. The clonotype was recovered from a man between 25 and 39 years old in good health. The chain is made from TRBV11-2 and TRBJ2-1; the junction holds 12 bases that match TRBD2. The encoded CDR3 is CASSLGTGLAGSSYNEQFF. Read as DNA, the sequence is TGTGCCAGCAGCTTAGGAACAGGACTAGCGGGGAGCTCCTACAATGAGCAGTTCTTC.